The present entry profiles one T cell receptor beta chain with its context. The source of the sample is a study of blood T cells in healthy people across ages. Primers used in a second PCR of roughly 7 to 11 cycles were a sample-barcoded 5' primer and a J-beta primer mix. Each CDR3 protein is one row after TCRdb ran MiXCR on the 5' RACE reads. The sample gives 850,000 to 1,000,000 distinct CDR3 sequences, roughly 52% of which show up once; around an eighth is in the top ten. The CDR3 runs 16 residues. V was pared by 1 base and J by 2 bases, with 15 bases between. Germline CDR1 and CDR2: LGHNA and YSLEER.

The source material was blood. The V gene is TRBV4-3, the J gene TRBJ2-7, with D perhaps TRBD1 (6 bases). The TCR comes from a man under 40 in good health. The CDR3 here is CASSQAFAQGAYEQYF. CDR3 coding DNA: TGCGCCAGCAGCCAAGCGTTTGCACAGGGCGCCTACGAGCAGTACTTC.